This entry lists 19 T cell receptor beta chains sequenced from one sample in a study of T cells in localized non-small cell lung cancer. Measured with immunoSEQ multiplex PCR; TCRdb has only the in-frame clones, and not every one. The sample has 13,000 or so clones, 28% seen once; the top ten hold approximately 7.1%. This specimen was lung tumor tissue, taken before any cancer treatment. The receptors shown here come from a female donor aged 60 or older with stage I lung adenocarcinoma.

In its sample, this clone was seen a few times. This sequence joins TRBV19 and TRBJ2-1; weak D call: TRBD2 (5 bases). This CDR3 is 15 amino acids long. The V end lost 7 bases, the J end lost 6 bases, and 19 bases lay between the germline ends. The germline CDR1 and CDR2 sequences are LNHDA and SQIVND (reference sequence). This chain's CDR3 is CASTPVQSGSNEQFF. CDR3 DNA: TGTGCCAGTACCCCTGTACAGTCGGGGAGCAATGAGCAGTTCTTC.

Concerning this clone: At one end, the junction sequence differs from germline, possibly due to a read error. J is TRBJ2-3 and V is TRBV10-3; 8 bases are a match to TRBD2. There are 15 residues in the CDR3. Germline V gives CDR1 ENHRY, CDR2 SYGVKD. The CDR3 DNA is TGTGCCAGCAGTGAGTGGGTGACTAGCGTGAATACGCAGTATTTT. Translated: CASSEWVTSVNTQYF.

The chain couples TRBV18 to TRBJ1-2; no clear D gene. This CDR3 has 13 residues. The germline V and J ends were trimmed by 1 base and 7 bases, with 10 bases remaining between them. Germline V gene sequence: CDR1 KGHSH, CDR2 LQKENI. The CDR3 DNA is TGTGCCAGCTCACCACAACAGAGACGTGGCTACACCTTC. It encodes CASSPQQRRGYTF.

The chain recombines TRBV11-3 with TRBJ2-5, with 7 bases that match TRBD2. V dropped 6 bases and J dropped 1; count of bases not matched to a gene: 14. CDR1 is SGHNT and CDR2 is YENEEA in the germline V gene. The length of the CDR3 is 17 residues. CDR3 loop: CASSRARGGRTQETQYF. CDR3 sequence (DNA): TGTGCCAGCAGTAGAGCGAGAGGCGGGAGAACCCAAGAGACCCAGTACTTC. The full variable domain, rest sourced from reference TRBV11-3 and TRBJ2-5, is EAGVVQSPRYKIIEKKQPVAFWCNPISGHNTLYWYLQNLGQGPELLIRYENEEAVDDSQLPKDRFSAERLKGVDSTLKIQPAELGDSAVYLCASSRARGGRTQETQYFGPGTRLLVL.

The sample holds many counts of this clone. The rearrangement links TRBV11-3 to TRBJ1-5, with D perhaps TRBD1 (6 bases). The CDR3 runs 14 residues. With 5 bases removed from V and 3 bases from J, the gap between germline ends came to 11 bases. Germline V gene data show CDR1 as SGHNT and CDR2 as YENEEA. The DNA of the CDR3 is TGTGCCAGCAGCGAGGGGGGGCTCAATCAGCCCCAGCATTTT. Translation: CASSEGGLNQPQHF. The full variable domain, completed using reference TRBV11-3 and TRBJ1-5, is EAGVVQSPRYKIIEKKQPVAFWCNPISGHNTLYWYLQNLGQGPELLIRYENEEAVDDSQLPKDRFSAERLKGVDSTLKIQPAELGDSAVYLCASSEGGLNQPQHFGDGTRLSIL.

This chain links TRBV25-1 with TRBJ1-6, with 9 bases lining up with TRBD1. The V and J ends lost 4 bases and 7 bases, in that order; junction bases with no gene match: 5. CDR3 size: 15 residues. Germline V CDR1 and CDR2: MGHDK, SYGVNS. Here the CDR3 DNA reads TGTGCCAGCAGTGTACGACAGGGGGGAAATTCACCCCTCCACTTT. It is translated as CASSVRQGGNSPLHF.

This clone was observed a few times. The chain links TRBV11-3 to TRBJ1-3; TRBD1 matches 8 bases. V lost 5 bases, J lost 4 bases, and 7 bases stayed unmatched. There are 15 residues in the CDR3. Germline lookup yields CDR1 SGHNT and CDR2 YENEEA. The CDR3 reads CASSLPRGRGNTIYF. CDR3 bases: TGTGCCAGCAGCCTCCCCAGGGGGCGCGGAAACACCATATATTTT.

The genes are TRBV6-8 and TRBJ2-7; 11 bases agree with TRBD1. This CDR3 is 14 amino acids long. V lost 7 bases and J lost 3; bases outside the gene matches: 5. From germline, CDR1 is MNHGY and CDR2 SAAAGT. The CDR3 DNA is TGTGCCAGCACCTCGGGACAGGGGGACTACGAGCAGTACTTC. It translates to CASTSGQGDYEQYF.

This sequence joins TRBV10-3 and TRBJ1-1, with unresolved D. CDR3 length: 14 amino acids. The V end lost 2 bases, the J end lost 0 bases, and 7 bases lay between the germline ends. Germline CDR1 and CDR2: ENHRY and SYGVKD. DNA for the CDR3: TGTGCCATCAGTGAGGTCAGATTGAACACTGAAGCTTTCTTT. It translates to CAISEVRLNTEAFF.

This chain connects TRBV18 to TRBJ2-7; TRBD2 matches at 7 bases. Germline CDR1 reads KGHSH; CDR2 reads LQKENI. The J segment lost 1 base and the V segment lost 8 bases, leaving 8 bases of the junction unmatched. CDR3 size: 14 residues. The CDR3 bases are TGTGCCAGCCCATCCCGGACTAGATCCTACGAGCAGTACTTC. It encodes CASPSRTRSYEQYF.

The J gene is TRBJ1-2, the V gene TRBV6-8; 10 bases match TRBD1. The J segment lost 8 bases and the V segment lost 2 bases, leaving 8 bases of the junction unmatched. The CDR3 totals 15 residues. Germline V gene lookup returns CDR1 MNHGY and CDR2 SAAAGT. The chain's CDR3 is CASSYVDRGLWGYTF. CDR3 nucleotide sequence: TGTGCCAGCAGTTACGTCGACAGGGGGCTGTGGGGCTACACCTTC.

V usage is TRBV4-1 and J usage is TRBJ1-3; D gene uncertain. Germline V CDR1 and CDR2: MGHRA, YSYEKL. V was clipped by 1 base and J by 2 bases, with 24 bases between them. CDR3 size: 20 residues. CDR3 amino acids: CASSQVLAASTFGAGNTIYF. The CDR3 nucleotides are TGCGCCAGCAGCCAAGTCCTCGCGGCCAGTACCTTTGGGGCTGGAAACACCATATATTTT.

This clone was seen repeatedly, ten times or more. The chain carries TRBV11-3 and TRBJ2-7, with 7 bases fitting TRBD2. The junction had 9 bases not matched to a gene; V was cut back by 2 bases and J by 2 bases. The CDR3 is 16 residues long. Germline values: CDR1 SGHNT, CDR2 YENEEA. The CDR3 region has the DNA TGTGCCAGCAGCTTACAACGGCGGGGGTTGACCTACGAGCAGTACTTC. It codes for CASSLQRRGLTYEQYF. The entire variable domain, with the rest obtained from reference TRBV11-3 and TRBJ2-7, is as follows: EAGVVQSPRYKIIEKKQPVAFWCNPISGHNTLYWYLQNLGQGPELLIRYENEEAVDDSQLPKDRFSAERLKGVDSTLKIQPAELGDSAVYLCASSLQRRGLTYEQYFGPGTRLTVT.

The rearrangement joins TRBV10-2 to TRBJ2-7; 7 bases agree with TRBD1. V shed 6 bases and J 2 bases; nucleotides not matched to a gene: 4. The length of the CDR3 is 13 residues. The germline CDR1 and CDR2 sequences are WSHSY and SAAADI. CDR3 bases: TGCGCCAGCAGCCGGGACAGCACCTACGAGCAGTACTTC. This codes for CASSRDSTYEQYF.

The CDR3 loop reads CASKRGGGDPEAFF. The CDR3 nucleotides read TGTGCCAGCAAAAGAGGGGGCGGGGACCCTGAAGCTTTCTTT. The chain carries TRBV2 and TRBJ1-1, with 7 bases fitting TRBD1. The CDR3 loop spans 14 amino acids. Germline values: CDR1 SNHLY, CDR2 FYNNEI. V gave up 7 bases and J gave up 6 bases; unmatched junction bases: 11.

Written as DNA, the CDR3 is TGTGCCAGCTCACCACCTGGGGGCGCGAACACTGAAGCTTTCTTT. Its protein is CASSPPGGANTEAFF. This chain connects TRBV18 to TRBJ1-1, with TRBD1 as a possible D gene (6 bases). The CDR3 sequence is 15 residues long. Germline V gene lookup returns CDR1 KGHSH and CDR2 LQKENI. V gave up 0 bases and J gave up 1 base, with 9 bases separating them.

This chain connects TRBV19 to TRBJ2-5, with D possibly being TRBD2 (6 bases). The CDR3 consists of 13 residues. Trimming pared 6 bases from V and 5 bases from J, leaving 13 bases between. CDR1 LNHDA and CDR2 SQIVND come from the germline V gene (reference sequence). CDR3 in amino acids: CASSGSGPETQYF. The DNA of the CDR3 is TGTGCCAGTAGCGGGAGCGGGCCGGAGACCCAGTACTTC.

V and J are TRBV28 and TRBJ2-7; 10 positions agree with TRBD2. With 7 bases clipped from V and 5 bases from J, the junction kept 11 bases outside the gene matches. Germline loops: CDR1 MDHEN, CDR2 SYDVKM. This CDR3 contains 15 residues. The CDR3 is CASTGGLARGNEQYF. The CDR3 coding sequence is TGTGCCAGCACCGGGGGACTAGCGAGAGGAAACGAGCAGTACTTC. The complete variable domain, with remaining parts taken from reference TRBV28 and TRBJ2-7, reads DVKVTQSSRYLVKRTGEKVFLECVQDMDHENMFWYRQDPGLGLRLIYFSYDVKMKEKGDIPEGYSVSREKKERFSLILESASTNQTSMYLCASTGGLARGNEQYFGPGTRLTVT.

The rearrangement links TRBV5-1 to TRBJ1-1, with 7 bases that match TRBD1. Germline-derived CDR1 and CDR2 are SGHRS and YFSETQ. This CDR3 spans 16 amino acids. J was trimmed by 0 bases and V by 0 bases; bases with no gene match: 5. CDR3: CASSLGLGQMNTEAFF. DNA of the CDR3: TGCGCCAGCAGCTTGGGTTTGGGACAGATGAACACTGAAGCTTTCTTT.